This record covers a single T cell receptor (beta chain). Its target antigen remains unknown. No qualities accompany the bases; no much larger clone lies one base away. Resection was performed on patients in Japan or China between the mid-2010s and the late 2010s. The histologic diagnosis of each case was independently confirmed on H&E slides by two lung cancer pathologists. Premalignant or tumor cells were enriched for nucleic acid extraction by macro-dissection performed after pathologic assessment. DNA was isolated from FFPE tissue using the AllPrep DNA/RNA FFPE Kit. These data originate in a study of immune evolution from preneoplasia to lung adenocarcinoma (dated by TCRdb to the early 2020s). Broadly, across the study: HLA loss of heterozygosity was found in roughly 7% of AIS, around 14% of MIA and under 40% of ADC lesions, and in no AAH lesions. Sample size was determined by specimen availability and not by a prior power calculation. A total of approximately 50 patients with pulmonary nodules who underwent surgical resection were included in the overall cohort. Resected precursor lesions (AAH, AIS, MIA) and invasive adenocarcinomas were compared with paired morphologically normal lung tissue. The study combined immune gene expression, TCR sequencing and multiplex immunofluorescence to profile immune contexture across lung adenocarcinoma precursors and invasive adenocarcinoma. POLYSOLVER was used to infer class I HLA alleles from exome data, and LOHHLA was used to detect allele-specific HLA loss. According to the study, some 100 samples went through TCR sequencing. The immune data were integrated with whole exome sequencing and methylation data from the same cohort of nodules. The TCR sequencing data were obtained from 51 patients. General study outcomes and caveats: The highest top T cell clone frequencies were observed in normal lung, and a progressive decrease in top T cell clone frequencies appeared to occur from AAH through AIS, MIA and invasive adenocarcinoma. KRAS-mutant nodules showed the highest T cell clonality compared with EGFR-mutant or double wild-type lesions. The findings rested on association rather than direct causation, and larger cohorts with long-term follow-up and longitudinal biopsies were considered necessary. Clonality was highest in normal lung, while later-stage lesions appeared to show lower clonality but higher T cell density and diversity. Because all patients were from Japan and China, applicability to Western populations was uncertain.

The CDR3 runs 14 residues from the cysteine to the phenylalanine. Left in the record is the CDR3 DNA by itself, 42 bases read in frame from the first base. CDR1 and CDR2, per the germline V gene (reference sequence), are MNHNY and SVGAGI. V and J are truncated by 6 bases and 6 bases respectively, leaving an intervening sequence of 15 bases. Using the immunoSEQ hsTCRbeta Kit, TCR beta CDR3 regions were sequenced from DNA. The paper's processing steps were these. The ImmunoSEQ Analyzer was used to analyse the TCR sequencing data. T cell clonality was calculated on productive rearrangements as 1 minus Pielou's evenness. The inverse Simpson index, applied to productive templates, was used to measure T cell diversity. T cell density was defined as TCR beta template counts normalized to usable DNA, with usable DNA estimated by amplification and sequencing of housekeeping genes. TCR metrics were compared across histologic stages using two-sided Kruskal-Wallis tests. Here the immuneACCESS table is served through TCRdb, limited to in-frame sequences with V and J called. Missing clones are a known gap in these copies; in checked studies unresolved V genes cover under half, and the rest lacks a known reason. V and J calls plus clone size are reproduced from that table; the DNA served to infer D and trimming. This sample gives 4,900 or so clones in total; about nine tenths of them show up just once. The ten largest clonotypes hold more than 2% of the sample.

The sequence is built from TRBV6-6 and TRBJ1-5; a confident D gene designation cannot be given. Sequencing input: FFPE atypical adenomatous hyperplasia tissue from the lung. The cell subset or site label for this specimen denotes: atypical adenomatous hyperplasia (AAH), lung preneoplasia. The receptor was derived from a person between 65 and 79 years old with lung adenocarcinoma. DNA sequence: TGTGCCAGCAGGGACCCTCTTCCGAGTCAGCCCCAGCATTTT. The translation is CASRDPLPSQPQHF.